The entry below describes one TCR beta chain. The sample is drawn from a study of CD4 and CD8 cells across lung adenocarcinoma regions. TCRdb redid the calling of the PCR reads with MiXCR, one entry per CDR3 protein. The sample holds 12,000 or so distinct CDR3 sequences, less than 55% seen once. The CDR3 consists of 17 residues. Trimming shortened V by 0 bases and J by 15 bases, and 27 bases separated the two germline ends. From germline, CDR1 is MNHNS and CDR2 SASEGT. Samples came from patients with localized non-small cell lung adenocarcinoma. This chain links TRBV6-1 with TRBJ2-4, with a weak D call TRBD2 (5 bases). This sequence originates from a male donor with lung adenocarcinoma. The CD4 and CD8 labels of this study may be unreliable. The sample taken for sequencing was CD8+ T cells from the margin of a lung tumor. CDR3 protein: CASSEALRNLAQVSPYF. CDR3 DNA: TGTGCCAGCAGTGAAGCGCTCCGGAACCTAGCCCAAGTGTCCCCGTACTTC.